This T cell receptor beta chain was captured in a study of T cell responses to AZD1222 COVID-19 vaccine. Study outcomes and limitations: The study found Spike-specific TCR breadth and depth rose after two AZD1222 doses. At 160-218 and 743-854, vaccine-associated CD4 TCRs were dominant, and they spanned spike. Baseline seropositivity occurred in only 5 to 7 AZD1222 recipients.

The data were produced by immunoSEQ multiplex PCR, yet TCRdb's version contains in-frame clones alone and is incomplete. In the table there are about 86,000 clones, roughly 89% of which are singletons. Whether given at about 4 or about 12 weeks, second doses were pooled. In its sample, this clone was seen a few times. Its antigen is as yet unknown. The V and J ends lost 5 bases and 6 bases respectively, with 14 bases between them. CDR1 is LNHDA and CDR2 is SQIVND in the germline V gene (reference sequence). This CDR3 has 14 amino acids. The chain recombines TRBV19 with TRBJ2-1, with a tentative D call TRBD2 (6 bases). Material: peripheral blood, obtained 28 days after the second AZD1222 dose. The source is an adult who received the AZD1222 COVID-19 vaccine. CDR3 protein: CASSYWRDFNEQFF. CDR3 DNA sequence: TGTGCCAGTAGTTATTGGCGGGATTTCAATGAGCAGTTCTTC.